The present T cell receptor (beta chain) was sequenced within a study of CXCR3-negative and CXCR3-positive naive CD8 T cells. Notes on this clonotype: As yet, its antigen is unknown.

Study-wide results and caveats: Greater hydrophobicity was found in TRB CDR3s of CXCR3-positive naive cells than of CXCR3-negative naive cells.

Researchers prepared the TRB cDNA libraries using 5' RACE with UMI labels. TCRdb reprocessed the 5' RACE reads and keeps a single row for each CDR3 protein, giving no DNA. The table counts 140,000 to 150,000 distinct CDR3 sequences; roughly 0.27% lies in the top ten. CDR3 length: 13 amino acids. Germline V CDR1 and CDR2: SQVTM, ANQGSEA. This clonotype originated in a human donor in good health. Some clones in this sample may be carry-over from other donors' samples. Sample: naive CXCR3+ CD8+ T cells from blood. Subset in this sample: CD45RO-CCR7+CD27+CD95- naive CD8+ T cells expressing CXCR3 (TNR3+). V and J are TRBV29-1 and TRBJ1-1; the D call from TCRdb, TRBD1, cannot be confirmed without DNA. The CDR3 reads CSVDMGAGTEAFF.